The text below deals with one T cell receptor (beta chain). This clonotype was counted between two and nine times. The specificity of this receptor is unknown. Base quality data are lacking; no much larger clone is found one base away. This record comes from a study of T cell repertoires in cytomegalovirus infection (dated by TCRdb to about 2019). Looking at the study overall: The HLA type of each donor mattered for the analysis, because public TCR beta signatures pointed to carriage of CMV infection along with the matching HLA type. The investigation overall reported the following: The ex vivo response was dominated by HLA-C-restricted CMV-specific TCR beta clonotypes, which also provided the single most frequent clonotype in two of eight donors. In both this cohort and an independent roughly 330-donor cohort, the cumulative frequency of public TCR beta family members distinguished carriers of CMV infection plus the relevant HLA type.

The run used an Illumina HiSeq 1500. TCRdb applied fastp at Q25 and MiXCR to the public reads, then kept only in-frame beta chains. One record per CDR3 amino acid sequence lists the most common genes and DNA. In all, the sample holds 350,000 to 550,000 distinct CDR3 sequences, and 30% to 40% of those were seen once. In total, the top ten clones hold around 15% of the sample. The sequence derives from a human donor in good health (CMV status not recorded). Some clones in this sample may be carry-over from other donors' samples. Input material: PBMCs.

The CDR3 corresponds to CASSQVGGTGELFF. The DNA sequence is given as TGCGCCAGCAGCCAAGTTGGGGGTACCGGGGAGCTGTTTTTT. Here the chain combines TRBV4-3 and TRBJ2-2; the D gene could be TRBD1 or TRBD2, each one agreeing over 5 bases. V lost 1 base and J lost 5 bases; the stretch between them is 8 bases long. The germline V gene provides CDR1 LGHNA and CDR2 YSLEER. CDR3 length: 14 amino acids, cysteine to phenylalanine. The kept DNA is CDR3 alone, 42 bases in frame from the first base.